These 31 T cell receptor beta chains came from one sample sequenced in a study of cytomegalovirus exposure and HLA in healthy donors. The method was immunoSEQ multiplex PCR; TCRdb's version includes in-frame clones alone and lacks a portion of them. The sample contains 300,000 to 450,000 clones, 86% of which appear only once. The specimen sequenced was PBMCs. These TCRs come from a young woman in good health and CMV-seronegative.

This chain links TRBV28 with TRBJ2-5; 7 positions agree with TRBD1. V lost 3 bases and J lost 3; bases outside the gene matches: 7. The CDR3 is 15 amino acids. CDR1 and CDR2 from the germline V gene are MDHEN and SYDVKM. CDR3 amino acids: CASSLIGTEKETQYF. DNA for the CDR3: TGTGCCAGCAGTTTGATCGGGACAGAGAAAGAGACCCAGTACTTC.

This chain joins TRBV18 and TRBJ1-3, with a possible D match to TRBD1 (6 bases). Looked up from germline, CDR1 is KGHSH and CDR2 is LQKENI. This CDR3 has 20 amino acids. Trimming took off 2 bases at V and 4 bases at J, with 27 bases between the two ends. CDR3 sequence (DNA): TGTGCCAGCTCACCAATTATCTACTCGGACAGCGGAGTATACGGAAACACCATATATTTT. Amino acids: CASSPIIYSDSGVYGNTIYF. Drawing the rest from reference TRBV18 and TRBJ1-3, the complete variable domain is NAGVMQNPRHLVRRRGQEARLRCSPMKGHSHVYWYRQLPEEGLKFMVYLQKENIIDESGMPKERFSAEFPKEGPSILRIQQVVRGDSAAYFCASSPIIYSDSGVYGNTIYFGEGSWLTVV.

J is TRBJ2-1 and V is TRBV7-8; perhaps TRBD2 as D (6 bases). CDR3 length equals 17 residues. V lost 5 bases to trimming and J lost 7 bases, with 24 bases between them. The germline V gene has CDR1 SGHVS and CDR2 FQNEAQ. The CDR3 DNA reads TGTGCCAGCAGCCCTTTCCGGGGGAGCCTAGCGAAGAATGAGCAGTTCTTC. It is translated as CASSPFRGSLAKNEQFF.

This chain links TRBV5-1 with TRBJ2-3, with 10 positions matching TRBD1. V was clipped by 4 bases and J by 0 bases; unmatched bases: 11. There are 18 residues in the CDR3. Germline assignment: CDR1 SGHRS and CDR2 YFSETQ. This CDR3 is CASSPPSGTGASTDTQYF. CDR3 nucleotides: TGCGCCAGCAGCCCGCCCTCGGGGACAGGGGCTAGCACAGATACGCAGTATTTT.

The chain combines TRBV28 with TRBJ2-7; TRBD2 agrees at 11 bases. Germline loops: CDR1 MDHEN, CDR2 SYDVKM. V lost 3 bases to trimming and J lost 4 bases; unmatched junction nucleotides: 5. The CDR3 contains 15 residues. The CDR3 coding sequence is TGTGCCAGCAGTTTCGGACTAGCGGGCCCATACGAGCAGTACTTC. It yields the protein CASSFGLAGPYEQYF.

The V and J genes are TRBV10-3 and TRBJ2-5; D might be TRBD2 (6 bases). The germline gives CDR1 ENHRY, CDR2 SYGVKD. The CDR3 spans 15 residues. V dropped 3 bases and J dropped 2 bases, with 13 bases sitting between them. The CDR3 DNA reads TGTGCCATCAGTGAATCAGCGGGCCGGCAAGAGACCCAGTACTTC. Translating it yields CAISESAGRQETQYF.

Only one count was recorded for this clone. This chain joins TRBV6-5 and TRBJ1-2; D gene uncertain. Deletions cut 2 bases from V and 5 bases from J, with 12 bases between. Germline values: CDR1 MNHEY, CDR2 SVGAGI. The CDR3 has 14 residues. CDR3 bases: TGTGCCAGCAGTTACACCGCGGATGGGTATGGCTACACCTTC. Its translation: CASSYTADGYGYTF.

This chain uses TRBV2 with TRBJ2-7; 7 bases are shared with TRBD2. The CDR3 is 13 amino acids. Trimming took 5 bases from V and 2 from J; bases not matched to a gene: 3. Germline V gene sequence: CDR1 SNHLY, CDR2 FYNNEI. Here the CDR3 DNA reads TGTGCCAGCAGTAGGGAGGGGACCTACGAGCAGTACTTC. The encoded protein is CASSREGTYEQYF.

The rearrangement joins TRBV5-8 to TRBJ2-3; D not resolved. With 1 base removed from V and 2 bases from J, the gap between germline ends came to 11 bases. CDR3 length equals 15 residues. Germline-derived CDR1 and CDR2 are SGHTS and YDEGEE. The CDR3 protein is CASSLPLDYTDTQYF. The CDR3 nucleotides are TGTGCCAGCAGCTTGCCCTTAGATTACACAGATACGCAGTATTTT.

The chain carries TRBV4-2 and TRBJ2-5; the D gene is possibly TRBD2 (5 bases). V was trimmed by 4 bases and J by 2 bases, leaving 8 bases between them. The CDR3 spans 13 residues. Germline CDR1 and CDR2: LGHNA and YNFKEQ. DNA of the CDR3: TGTGCCAGCAGCCCACCGGGGCAAGAGACCCAGTACTTC. Translated: CASSPPGQETQYF.

The rearrangement links TRBV9 to TRBJ1-4, with 7 bases that match TRBD1. The CDR3 consists of 16 residues. CDR1 and CDR2 (germline): SGDLS, YYNGEE. Germline trimming cut 2 bases from V and 5 bases from J; bases unmatched to any gene: 9. The chain's CDR3 is CASSVSRTGHNEKLFF. The DNA of the CDR3 is TGTGCCAGCAGCGTCTCTCGGACAGGCCACAATGAAAAACTGTTTTTT.

The chain joins TRBV19 to TRBJ2-6, with 9 bases lining up with TRBD2. J lost 0 bases, V lost 4 bases, and 7 bases had no gene match. From germline, CDR1 is LNHDA and CDR2 SQIVND (reference sequence). This CDR3 has 18 amino acids. Here the CDR3 reads CASSTSGTAISGANVLTF. For the CDR3, the DNA is TGTGCCAGTAGTACTAGCGGGACTGCGATCTCTGGGGCCAACGTCCTGACTTTC.

This clone was observed a few times. The J gene is TRBJ2-5, the V gene TRBV2, with 7 bases fitting TRBD2. The V and J ends lost 6 bases and 0 bases, in that order; junction bases with no gene match: 4. The CDR3 consists of 14 residues. Germline lookup yields CDR1 SNHLY and CDR2 FYNNEI. The CDR3 is CASRREPYQETQYF. In DNA form, the CDR3 reads TGTGCCAGCAGGCGGGAGCCGTACCAAGAGACCCAGTACTTC.

The chain uses TRBV5-1 and TRBJ1-2, with TRBD1 identical over 11 bases. There are 13 residues in the CDR3. V shed 6 bases and J 6 bases; nucleotides not matched to a gene: 4. Germline V CDR1 and CDR2: SGHRS, YFSETQ. CDR3 DNA sequence: TGCGCCAGCAACGGACAGGGGGCGCATGGCTACACCTTC. As protein: CASNGQGAHGYTF.

The V and J genes are TRBV5-1 and TRBJ1-1; 10 bases align to TRBD1. The CDR3 has 16 residues. Looked up from germline, CDR1 is SGHRS and CDR2 is YFSETQ. With 6 bases clipped from V and 4 bases from J, the junction kept 12 bases outside the gene matches. CDR3 DNA: TGCGCCAGCATGTCGAGACAGGGGGCAAGAGGCACTGAAGCTTTCTTT. It is translated as CASMSRQGARGTEAFF.

The chain combines TRBV18 with TRBJ2-5; D gene unclear. V was clipped by 4 bases and J by 7 bases, with 22 bases between them. From germline, CDR1 is KGHSH and CDR2 LQKENI. This CDR3 has 16 amino acids. The CDR3 sequence: CASSLDLLPVLGTQYF. CDR3 in DNA: TGTGCCAGCTCACTCGATCTTTTACCGGTCCTCGGGACCCAGTACTTC.

V gene TRBV7-9 combines with J gene TRBJ2-7, with D perhaps matching TRBD2 (5 bases). Germline CDR1 reads SEHNR; CDR2 reads FQNEAQ (reference sequence). The V end was cut by 0 bases, the J end by 3 bases, with 15 bases between. The CDR3 is made up of 16 amino acids. CDR3 nucleotide sequence: TGTGCCAGCAGCTTAGCTGATAAGGACGGAGGCTACGAGCAGTACTTC. Amino acids: CASSLADKDGGYEQYF.

This chain connects TRBV7-9 to TRBJ2-5; 10 bases are shared with TRBD2. This CDR3 is built from 16 residues. Germline CDR1 is SEHNR and CDR2 is FQNEAQ (reference sequence). V shed 2 bases and J 2 bases; nucleotides not matched to a gene: 5. The CDR3 nucleotides read TGTGCCAGCAGCTTAATTTCTAGCGGGAGACAAGAGACCCAGTACTTC. Protein sequence: CASSLISSGRQETQYF.

This clone was recorded once. The chain combines TRBV15 with TRBJ1-2, with TRBD1 identical over 9 bases. This CDR3 region has 13 residues. Trimming at V came to 0 bases and at J to 12 bases, leaving 5 bases not matched to a gene. Germline-derived CDR1 and CDR2 are LNHNV and YYDKDF (reference sequence). Written as DNA, the CDR3 is TGTGCCACCAGCAGAGATCGACAGGGGGAGGACACCTTC. The encoded protein is CATSRDRQGEDTF.

The chain couples TRBV6-4 to TRBJ2-5; D might be TRBD1 (6 bases). CDR3 size: 13 residues. Trimming removed 10 bases at V and 3 bases at J, with 15 bases between. Germline V lookup: CDR1 MRHNA, CDR2 SNTAGT. Written as DNA, the CDR3 is TGTGCCACCTCGCGGACAGTAGAAGAGACCCAGTACTTC. The encoded protein is CATSRTVEETQYF.

The chain uses TRBV30 and TRBJ1-1; D is unclear. V gave up 0 bases and J gave up 9 bases, with 8 bases separating them. Germline CDR1 and CDR2: GTSNPN and SVGIG (reference sequence). The length of the CDR3 is 11 residues. This chain's CDR3 is CAWSVSEKAFF. The DNA for the CDR3 is TGTGCCTGGAGTGTATCGGAGAAAGCTTTCTTT.

This chain joins TRBV7-6 and TRBJ2-2; no reliable D call. In germline, CDR1 is SGHVS, CDR2 FNYEAQ. Trimming took 5 bases from V and 5 from J, leaving 6 bases between them. This CDR3 has 12 amino acids. This CDR3 reads CASSAMTGELFF. Here the CDR3 DNA reads TGTGCCAGCAGCGCTATGACCGGGGAGCTGTTTTTT.

Here the CDR3 reads CASPPSGGSDTQYF. CDR3 nucleotides: TGTGCCAGCCCCCCCAGCGGGGGATCAGATACGCAGTATTTT. V and J are TRBV2 and TRBJ2-3; 8 bases are shared with TRBD2. This CDR3 is 14 amino acids long. J lost 4 bases, V lost 8 bases, and 8 bases had no gene match. Germline assignment: CDR1 SNHLY and CDR2 FYNNEI.

The V call is TRBV27, the J call TRBJ2-7, with 11 bases aligning to TRBD1. With V trimmed by 6 bases and J by 2 bases, 9 bases remained unmatched. The CDR3 covers 16 residues. Looked up from germline, CDR1 is MNHEY and CDR2 is SMNVEV (reference sequence). CDR3 nucleotide sequence: TGTGCCAGCAGCCGGGGACGGGGACAGGGGGCCTACGAGCAGTACTTC. It specifies CASSRGRGQGAYEQYF.

The chain is built from TRBV14 and TRBJ1-2; D call uncertain. CDR1 and CDR2 (germline): SGHDN, FVKESK. V was clipped by 1 base and J by 8 bases, with 8 bases between them. The CDR3 covers 12 residues. The CDR3 region is CASSQGLWGYTF. The CDR3, as DNA: TGTGCCAGCAGCCAAGGACTGTGGGGCTACACCTTC.

V gene TRBV7-2 combines with J gene TRBJ2-4; possibly TRBD2 for D (6 bases). The germline V gene has CDR1 SGHTA and CDR2 FQGNSA. This CDR3 spans 15 amino acids. With 0 bases removed from V and 7 bases from J, the gap between germline ends came to 13 bases. This chain's CDR3 is CASSLARDPLNIQYF. CDR3 DNA: TGTGCCAGCAGCTTAGCGCGGGACCCTTTGAACATTCAGTACTTC.

This rearrangement joins TRBV12-2 to TRBJ1-1. TRBV12-2 is recorded as a pseudogene. The CDR3 is 16 amino acids. The CDR3 bases are TGTGCAAGTCGCTTAGGGAGGGCAGTCGCGAACACTGAAGCTTTCTTT. It specifies CASRLGRAVANTEAFF.

The chain is built from TRBV2 and TRBJ1-2; 12 bases are a match to TRBD1. Per the germline V gene, CDR1 is SNHLY and CDR2 is FYNNEI. The CDR3 is 14 residues long. V was pared by 6 bases and J by 7 bases, with 6 bases of the junction left unmatched. CDR3 sequence: CASSPGQGAFGYTF. For the CDR3, the DNA is TGTGCCAGCAGCCCGGGACAGGGGGCGTTTGGCTACACCTTC.

The chain carries TRBV11-2 and TRBJ1-3; 9 positions match TRBD1. CDR1 is SGHAT, CDR2 FQNNGV, per germline. Trimming cost V 4 bases and J 6 bases; bases outside gene matches: 7. The CDR3 is made up of 15 amino acids. The CDR3 nucleotides are TGTGCCAGCAGCTCTTTACAGGGGGCAGAAAACACCATATATTTT. This gives the protein CASSSLQGAENTIYF.

This chain's CDR3 is CASSGDRVEFF. The CDR3 DNA is TGTGCCAGCAGTGGGGACAGGGTTGAGTTCTTC. This sequence joins TRBV2 and TRBJ2-1; 9 positions agree with TRBD1. The ends lost 4 bases at V and 14 bases at J; junction bases unmatched: 3. CDR3 length: 11 residues. Germline loops: CDR1 SNHLY, CDR2 FYNNEI.

V and J are TRBV7-2 and TRBJ2-7, with no clear D. CDR3 size: 12 residues. In germline, CDR1 is SGHTA, CDR2 FQGNSA. Trimming cost V 5 bases and J 2 bases, with 7 bases left between them. The CDR3 DNA reads TGTGCCAGCAGCCCCAGAACCTACGAGCAGTACTTC. Its translation is CASSPRTYEQYF.